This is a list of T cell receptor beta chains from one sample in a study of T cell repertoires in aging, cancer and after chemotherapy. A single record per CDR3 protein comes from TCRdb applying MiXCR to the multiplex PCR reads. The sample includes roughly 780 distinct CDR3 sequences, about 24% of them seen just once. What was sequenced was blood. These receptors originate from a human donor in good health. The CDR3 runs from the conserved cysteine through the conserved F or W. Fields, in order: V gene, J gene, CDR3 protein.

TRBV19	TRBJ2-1	CASSRLAGNYNEQFF
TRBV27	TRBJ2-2	CASSFSGAVGELFF
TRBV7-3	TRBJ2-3	CASSLFAGSGTDTQYF
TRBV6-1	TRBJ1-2	CASSPSTFNYGYTF
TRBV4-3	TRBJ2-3	CASSHLAGVGPTDTQYF
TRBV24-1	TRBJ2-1	CATSDPTGVRYNEQFF
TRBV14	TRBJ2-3	CASRRTSGRTDTQYF
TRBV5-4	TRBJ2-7	CASSLVGTMGYEQYF
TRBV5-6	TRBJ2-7	CASTLPGQQKEQYF
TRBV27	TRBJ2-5	CASSHRQGETQYF
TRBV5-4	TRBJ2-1	CASSLASGRSDEQFF
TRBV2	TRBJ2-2	CASRAGELFF
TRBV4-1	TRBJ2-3	CASSQEQQGGDTQYF
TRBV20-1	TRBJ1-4	CSARDLGEIEKLFF
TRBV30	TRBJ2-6	CAWSVAGANVLTF
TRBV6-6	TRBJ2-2	CASSSPGAVRGELFF
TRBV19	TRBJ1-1	CASSITRAWDGTEAFF
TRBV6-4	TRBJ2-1	CASSDGSGGAAVDEQFF
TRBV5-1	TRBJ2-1	CASSMGQGALKEQFF
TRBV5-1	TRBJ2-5	CASSLALAGVQETQYF
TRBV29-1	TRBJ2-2	CSFRRGRVGELFF
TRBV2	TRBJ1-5	CASSSGLANNQPQHF
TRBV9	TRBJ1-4	CASSVELEWGEKLFF
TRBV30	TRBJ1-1	CAWSVPGATEAFF
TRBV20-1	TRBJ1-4	CSARDFLKGRPATNEKLFF
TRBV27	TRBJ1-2	CASSQGADGYTF
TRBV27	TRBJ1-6	CASSFVTRDSPLHF
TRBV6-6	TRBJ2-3	CASSWGVTYQTTDTQYF
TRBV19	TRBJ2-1	CASSATGLGNEQFF
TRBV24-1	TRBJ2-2	CATSDLPVSISGDPGELFF
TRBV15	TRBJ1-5	CATSRDRQGAFQPQHF
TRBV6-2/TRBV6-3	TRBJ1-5	CASNHAAGRGQPQHF
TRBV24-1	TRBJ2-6	CATSDPSGANVLTF
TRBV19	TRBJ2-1	CASSIERPGQGGNEQFF
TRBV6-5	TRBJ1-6	CASLGGRSPLHF
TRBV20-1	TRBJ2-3	CSAGWLAGSQYF
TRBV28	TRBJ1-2	CASSFRGEYYGYTF
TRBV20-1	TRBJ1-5	CSAVGGVDQPQHF
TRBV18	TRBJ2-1	CASSPPGIGFNEQFF
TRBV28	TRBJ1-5	CASVSRGHRNQPQHF
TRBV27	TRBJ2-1	CASSFREGRFDEQFF
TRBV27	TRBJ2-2	CASSVLPVSISGDPGELFF
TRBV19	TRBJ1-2	CASSRDQRNYNYTF
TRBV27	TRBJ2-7	CASSPWTDGEQYF
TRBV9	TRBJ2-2	CASSVGERAGTGELFF
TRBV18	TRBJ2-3	CASSPDRRDTQYF
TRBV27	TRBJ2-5	CASSHREGETQYF
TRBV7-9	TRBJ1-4	CASSLIRQNEKLFF
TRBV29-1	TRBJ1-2	CSVAYRGVGYTF
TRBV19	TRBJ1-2	CASSIQGQNSGYTF
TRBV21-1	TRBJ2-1	CASRASLDRGPSSYNEQFF
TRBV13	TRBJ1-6	CASSLAAEARGSSYNSPLHF
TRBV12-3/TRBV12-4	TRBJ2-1	CASSPPGQGRLGQFF